The sequence of this T cell receptor (beta chain) was determined in a study of lung T cells in sarcoidosis with Löfgren's syndrome. The overall study: Sarcoidosis features CD4+ T cell accumulation in bronchoalveolar lavage fluid. Study-level findings and limits: Versus controls, Löfgren's syndrome patients reportedly showed TRAV12-1 and TRBV2 as most expanded. Multiple Löfgren's syndrome patients reportedly shared TRAV12-1 and TRBV2 CDR3 motifs, suggesting public CD4+ TCRs.

V was trimmed by 6 bases and J by 1 base, leaving 9 bases between them. CDR1 and CDR2 (germline): MNHEY, SVGEGT. This CDR3 region has 13 residues. This clonotype is deemed medium-sized. What it binds is unknown. TCRdb re-analysed the reads in MiXCR, keeping a single row per CDR3 protein. The sample includes about 19,000 distinct CDR3 sequences, roughly 20% of them seen just once. This clonotype was sampled from a human donor with sarcoidosis (Löfgren's syndrome or another form), or a control subject (not recorded which). The chain carries TRBV6-2 or TRBV6-3 and TRBJ2-5; D is possibly TRBD1 (5 bases). Sequenced: CD4+ T cells from PBMCs. The CDR3 nucleotides read TGTGCCAGCAGCCAGGGATTCCAAGAGACCCAGTACTTC. Amino acid sequence: CASSQGFQETQYF.